The 20 T cell receptor beta chains listed next were all sequenced from one sample in a study of shared clonotypes between healthy human individuals. Clones were sequenced by immunoSEQ multiplex PCR, and TCRdb holds only the in-frame ones, with some missing. The sample carries roughly 700,000 clones, around 72% recorded once. Sequencing was carried out using memory CD4+ T cells sorted from blood. Subset indicated: CD45RA-negative fraction. The receptor set was obtained from a woman aged 25-40 years in good health.

This clone has a single count. The gene calls are TRBV9 and TRBJ1-3, with TRBD1 matching 7 bases. This CDR3 is 14 amino acids long. V was clipped by 3 bases and J by 4 bases; unmatched bases: 4. The V gene's germline CDR1 is SGDLS and CDR2 YYNGEE. Here the CDR3 DNA reads TGTGCCAGCAGCGCCCGACAGGGAGGAAACACCATATATTTT. This encodes CASSARQGGNTIYF.

This clone was detected a few times. The chain uses TRBV23-1 and TRBJ1-4, with 12 bases identical to TRBD1. TRBV23-1 belongs to the ORF category, with a function that is uncertain. V gave up 7 bases and J gave up 8 bases; unmatched junction bases: 14. CDR3 size: 17 residues. CDR3 in DNA: TGCGCCAGCACTCGGGACAGGGGGCGCGTATTCGAGGAAAAACTGTTTTTT. Protein product: CASTRDRGRVFEEKLFF.

The gene calls are TRBV1 and TRBJ2-2; TRBD2 reflects the table's D call only, with no check against the DNA. TRBV1 is a known pseudogene. CDR3 size: 16 residues. CDR3 nucleotides: TGCACCAGCAGCCAAGGTCGCGGGAGGAACACCGGGGAGCTGTTTTTT. It is translated as CTSSQGRGRNTGELFF.

This chain joins TRBV7-9 and TRBJ1-1; TRBD1 is a possible D gene (5 bases). In germline, CDR1 is SEHNR, CDR2 FQNEAQ (reference sequence). This CDR3 region has 13 residues. Trimming stripped 10 bases from V and 6 bases from J, with 18 bases between. The CDR3 here is CATLSRGKAEAFF. In DNA, the CDR3 is TGTGCCACCCTATCGCGGGGGAAGGCTGAAGCTTTCTTT. The whole variable domain, remainder taken from reference TRBV7-9 and TRBJ1-1, is DTGVSQNPRHKITKRGQNVTFRCDPISEHNRLYWYRQTLGQGPEFLTYFQNEAQLEKSRLLSDRFSAERPKGSFSTLEIQRTEQGDSAMYLCATLSRGKAEAFFGQGTRLTVV.

This clone was found a few times. The chain employs TRBV6-5 and TRBJ2-3; D remains ambiguous. This CDR3 is 13 amino acids long. Trimming shortened V by 3 bases and J by 3 bases, and 7 bases separated the two germline ends. Per the germline V gene, CDR1 is MNHEY and CDR2 is SVGAGI. This chain's CDR3 is CASSYTETDTQYF. Written as DNA, the CDR3 is TGTGCCAGCAGTTATACGGAAACAGATACGCAGTATTTT.

The V gene is TRBV7-2, the J gene TRBJ1-2; TRBD1 might be the D (5 bases). Looked up from germline, CDR1 is SGHTA and CDR2 is FQGNSA. V was pared by 4 bases and J by 7 bases, with 13 bases between. This CDR3 has 13 residues. This CDR3 reads CASSSGSAVGYTF. In DNA, the CDR3 is TGTGCCAGCAGCTCAGGGAGCGCTGTTGGCTACACCTTC.

Judged by abundance, this clone is medium-sized. V is TRBV28 and J is TRBJ2-7; the D gene could be TRBD1 or TRBD2 (5 bases each). Germline V gives CDR1 MDHEN, CDR2 SYDVKM. V lost 6 bases, J lost 3 bases, and 27 bases lay in between. The CDR3 covers 18 residues. CDR3 in DNA: TGTGCCAGCAGCCCCATAACGTATACCGGGACGATAGACTACGAGCAGTACTTC. This encodes CASSPITYTGTIDYEQYF.

This clone was picked up one time. The chain employs TRBV4-2 and TRBJ2-5, with no clear D. V lost 3 bases, J lost 4 bases, and 12 bases lay in between. Germline loops: CDR1 LGHNA, CDR2 YNFKEQ. CDR3 length: 14 residues. Here the CDR3 DNA reads TGTGCCAGCAGCCACGTCTCAGCTGGAGAGACCCAGTACTTC. Protein: CASSHVSAGETQYF.

This chain joins TRBV7-9 and TRBJ2-5; D perhaps matches TRBD1 (6 bases). Germline V gene sequence: CDR1 SEHNR, CDR2 FQNEAQ (reference sequence). CDR3 length equals 12 residues. The V end lost 7 bases, the J end lost 4 bases, and 10 bases lay between the germline ends. The CDR3 region is CASKTGSETQYF. The CDR3 coding sequence is TGTGCCAGCAAAACAGGGTCAGAGACCCAGTACTTC.

The chain links TRBV12-2 to TRBJ2-5. TRBV12-2 is a pseudogene locus. The CDR3 has 13 residues. This CDR3 reads CASRWGKEETQYF. CDR3 DNA: TGTGCAAGTCGCTGGGGGAAAGAAGAGACCCAGTACTTC.

V gene TRBV30 combines with J gene TRBJ2-7, with D unclear. V was cut by 3 bases and J by 4 bases, with 13 bases left in between. CDR1 and CDR2 from the germline V gene are GTSNPN and SVGIG (reference sequence). This CDR3 region has 13 residues. CDR3 loop: CAWRQPPKYEQYF. CDR3 DNA sequence: TGTGCCTGGAGACAACCCCCGAAATACGAGCAGTACTTC.

This clone was seen a few times. Other DNA sequences in this specimen translate into the identical CDR3. The chain links TRBV5-1 to TRBJ2-2, with D possibly being TRBD1 (6 bases). The CDR3 spans 14 residues. V gave up 0 bases and J gave up 3 bases, with 6 bases separating them. Looked up from germline, CDR1 is SGHRS and CDR2 is YFSETQ. The DNA for the CDR3 is TGCGCCAGCAGCTTGGCAGGGGACACCGGGGAGCTGTTTTTT. Translated: CASSLAGDTGELFF.

This chain links TRBV6-5 with TRBJ1-2; D unresolved. Germline V gene lookup returns CDR1 MNHEY and CDR2 SVGAGI. Trimming removed 6 bases from V and 2 bases from J, with 16 bases in between. This CDR3 comprises 15 residues. The CDR3 DNA reads as TGTGCCAGCAGCTCGCGCCGAATTACGAACTATGGCTACACCTTC. Translating gives CASSSRRITNYGYTF.

Concerning this clone: Other DNA sequences from this sample encode an identical CDR3 as well. The chain joins TRBV5-1 to TRBJ1-1; D is undetermined. V dropped 0 bases and J dropped 3 bases, with 6 bases sitting between them. The CDR3 spans 13 residues. From germline, CDR1 is SGHRS and CDR2 YFSETQ. CDR3 nucleotides: TGCGCCAGCAGCTTGGCCGGTTACACTGAAGCTTTCTTT. It specifies CASSLAGYTEAFF.

This sequence joins TRBV6-5 and TRBJ2-2; TRBD1 might be the D (6 bases). Germline V gives CDR1 MNHEY, CDR2 SVGAGI. Trimming took off 11 bases at V and 4 bases at J, with 14 bases between the two ends. The CDR3 is made up of 13 amino acids. The CDR3 protein is CAVRQVSTGELFF. CDR3 sequence (DNA): TGTGCCGTCCGACAGGTATCCACCGGGGAGCTGTTTTTT.

This clone has just one count. This chain uses TRBV7-8 with TRBJ1-2; D ambiguous. The CDR3 is made up of 13 amino acids. Trimming removed 5 bases from V and 4 bases from J, with 11 bases in between. Germline CDR1 is SGHVS and CDR2 is FQNEAQ. The CDR3 loop reads CASSLDGSYGYTF. The CDR3, as DNA: TGTGCCAGCAGCCTAGACGGGAGCTATGGCTACACCTTC.

The V gene is TRBV6-5, the J gene TRBJ1-3, with D perhaps matching TRBD1 (5 bases). Germline V gene data show CDR1 as MNHEY and CDR2 as SVGAGI. This CDR3 spans 15 amino acids. V was clipped by 5 bases and J by 2 bases, with 13 bases between them. CDR3 nucleotides: TGTGCCAGCAGTCCTGTAGACAGTCCTGGAAACACCATATATTTT. Encoded protein: CASSPVDSPGNTIYF.

The chain joins TRBV2 to TRBJ2-1; D gene unclear. Germline lookup yields CDR1 SNHLY and CDR2 FYNNEI. CDR3 size: 12 residues. The V and J ends lost 6 bases and 9 bases respectively, with 12 bases between them. The chain's CDR3 is CASRMALGEQFF. In nucleotides, the CDR3 is TGTGCCAGCAGGATGGCGTTGGGTGAGCAGTTCTTC.

This clone has more than one count but fewer than ten. V and J are TRBV19 and TRBJ1-5; D gene uncertain. This CDR3 comprises 14 residues. CDR1 and CDR2 from the germline V gene are LNHDA and SQIVND (reference sequence). The V end was cut by 2 bases, the J end by 9 bases, with 14 bases between. Here the CDR3 DNA reads TGTGCCAGTAGTATAATTCGGGAATCTCCGCCCCAGCATTTT. Amino acids: CASSIIRESPPQHF.

The chain carries TRBV6-6 and TRBJ1-3; D is unclear. CDR3 length: 14 amino acids. From germline, CDR1 is MNHNY and CDR2 SVGAGI (reference sequence). Trimming left V 2 bases short and J 2 bases short, with 7 bases between. This CDR3 reads CASSYGPTGNTIYF. The CDR3 nucleotides are TGTGCCAGCAGTTACGGTCCTACTGGAAACACCATATATTTT.